This TCR beta chain was recovered during a study of blood T cell repertoires in COVID-19. Study background: T cells, B-cell-depleted T cells, or PBMCs supplied cDNA or gDNA.

V lost 2 bases to trimming and J lost 8 bases; unmatched junction nucleotides: 7. The germline gives CDR1 LGHNA, CDR2 YNFKEQ. The CDR3 is made up of 16 amino acids. Under the authors' procedure: How many nucleated cells were present was estimated from reference gene primer amplification. Profiling relied on immunoSEQ multiplex PCR, and the TCRdb table lists in-frame clones only, not all of them. V and J calls and clone size come straight from that table; D and trimming were deduced from the DNA. The data show roughly 64,000 clones, approximately 78% seen once. The sequence came from a man in his sixties with COVID-19, enrolled during active disease. The V and J genes are TRBV4-2 and TRBJ2-3; 13 positions match TRBD2. Material for sequencing was peripheral blood. This CDR3 reads CASSQSGTSGIGTQYF. DNA for the CDR3: TGTGCCAGCAGCCAAAGCGGGACTAGCGGGATAGGTACGCAGTATTTT.